There are many counts of the clone carrying this T cell receptor (beta chain). Its antigen remains unidentified. Researchers amplified the TCR beta CDR3 regions from RNA transcripts. HTBI primers were the set used in a first-round RT-PCR of the TCR CDR3. One entry per CDR3 protein, called by TCRdb with MiXCR from the multiplex PCR reads. The table includes hundreds of thousands of distinct CDR3 sequences, roughly 13% detected once. This sample is drawn from a study of T cells in Graves' hyperthyroidism and ophthalmopathy. Study-wide context: At initial diagnosis, before any treatment had begun, peripheral blood was obtained.

CDR1 and CDR2 (germline): MNHEY, SMNVEV (reference sequence). V lost 4 bases and J 8 bases, leaving 12 bases between the germline ends. The length of the CDR3 is 13 residues. Study-level findings and limits: The model identified upcoming ophthalmopathy a median approximately six months ahead of onset.

Sequences were obtained from blood. The chain uses TRBV27 and TRBJ2-4; the D gene is possibly TRBD1 (5 bases). The receptor comes from a woman aged 18-29 years with Graves' hyperthyroidism. CDR3 nucleotide sequence: TGTGCCAGCAGTTCCAGGGTAGGGGACATTCAGTACTTC. Translated: CASSSRVGDIQYF.